These 26 T cell receptor beta chains originate from one sample sequenced in a study of T cells in Graves' hyperthyroidism and ophthalmopathy. Amplification targeted TCR beta CDR3 regions from RNA transcripts. HTBI primers were the set used in a first-round RT-PCR of the TCR CDR3. In TCRdb, the multiplex PCR reads were re-called with MiXCR into one record per CDR3 protein. The sample lists around 560,000 distinct CDR3 sequences; 16% were seen once. Input material: blood. These receptors originate from a woman aged 18-29 years with Graves' hyperthyroidism.

This clonotype has only a few counts. The chain combines TRBV6-1 with TRBJ2-2, with 11 bases matching TRBD2. V trimming: 10 bases; J trimming: 6 bases; junction bases outside the gene matches: 7. CDR1 is MNHNS and CDR2 is SASEGT in the germline V gene. CDR3 size: 14 residues. CDR3 sequence: CATETSGMAGELFF. DNA for the CDR3: TGTGCCACCGAGACTAGCGGGATGGCCGGGGAGCTGTTTTTT.

The chain has TRBV20-1 and TRBJ2-7; D ambiguous. V was cut by 5 bases and J by 0 bases, with 11 bases left in between. Germline CDR1 and CDR2: DFQATT and SNEGSKA (reference sequence). There are 13 residues in the CDR3. The chain's CDR3 is CSALRPSSYEQYF. The CDR3 DNA sequence: TGCAGTGCTCTCAGACCGAGCTCCTACGAGCAGTACTTC.

In this sample, this clonotype turned up a few times. This chain connects TRBV7-2 to TRBJ1-3; D is unclear. The germline V gene encodes CDR1 SGHTA and CDR2 FQGNSA. This CDR3 comprises 14 residues. Trimming pared 3 bases from V and 3 bases from J, leaving 9 bases between. This chain's CDR3 is CASSFKGGGNTIYF. In DNA, the CDR3 is TGTGCCAGCAGCTTTAAGGGTGGTGGAAACACCATATATTTT.

The sample holds many counts of this clonotype. This chain joins TRBV2 and TRBJ2-5; D gene uncertain. V lost 3 bases and J lost 1, with 15 bases in between. There are 16 residues in the CDR3. Per the germline V gene, CDR1 is SNHLY and CDR2 is FYNNEI. The CDR3 reads CASSDFFGNLQETQYF. CDR3 sequence (DNA): TGTGCCAGCAGTGATTTTTTTGGGAACCTCCAAGAGACCCAGTACTTC.

This clonotype came up many times. The CDR3 DNA sequence: TGCAGCGCGGACATGATGAACACTGAAGCTTTCTTT. Translation: CSADMMNTEAFF. This chain uses TRBV29-1 with TRBJ1-1, with a possible D match to TRBD1 (5 bases). Germline V gives CDR1 SQVTM, CDR2 ANQGSEA. Deletions cut 7 bases from V and 0 bases from J, with 9 bases between. This CDR3 has 12 residues.

The chain couples TRBV4-2 to TRBJ2-1, with TRBD2 matching over 15 bases. CDR3 size: 17 residues. Germline assignment: CDR1 LGHNA and CDR2 YNFKEQ. Losses at the gene ends were 0 bases for V and 10 bases for J; bases not matched to a gene: 7. CDR3 in amino acids: CASSQEGLAGGPREQFF. CDR3 coding DNA: TGTGCCAGCAGCCAAGAGGGACTAGCGGGGGGTCCCAGGGAGCAGTTCTTC.

This clonotype was counted many times. The chain joins TRBV13 to TRBJ1-2; the match to TRBD1 covers 8 bases. Per the germline V gene, CDR1 is PRHDT and CDR2 is FYEKMQ (reference sequence). V gave up 4 bases and J gave up 7 bases; unmatched junction bases: 5. CDR3 length equals 13 residues. The CDR3 is CASSSRGRVGYTF. The CDR3 DNA follows: TGTGCCAGCAGCTCCAGGGGGCGAGTTGGCTACACCTTC.

This clonotype was detected only a few times. The chain combines TRBV5-1 with TRBJ2-7, with D possibly TRBD1 on 6 matching bases. Germline V CDR1 and CDR2: SGHRS, YFSETQ. This CDR3 has 14 residues. Trimming pared 2 bases from V and 5 bases from J, leaving 14 bases between. CDR3 nucleotides: TGCGCCAGCAGCTTCCGGGACAAGTCCGACGAGCAGTACTTC. Protein product: CASSFRDKSDEQYF.

This clonotype came up many times. V gene TRBV5-1 combines with J gene TRBJ2-3, with D possibly TRBD2 on 6 matching bases. The germline V gene encodes CDR1 SGHRS and CDR2 YFSETQ. The CDR3 has 17 residues. Trimming shortened V by 0 bases and J by 5 bases, and 19 bases separated the two germline ends. CDR3 amino acids: CASSLGIGALAEDTQYF. The CDR3 DNA sequence: TGCGCCAGCAGCTTGGGTATAGGGGCACTAGCTGAAGATACGCAGTATTTT.

This clonotype was detected a few times. V is TRBV6-1 and J is TRBJ2-3; TRBD2 aligns across 13 bases. Germline V gene sequence: CDR1 MNHNS, CDR2 SASEGT. This CDR3 spans 17 amino acids. J lost 4 bases, V lost 4 bases, and 8 bases had no gene match. The DNA of the CDR3 is TGTGCCAGCAGTGCGACTAGCGGGAGGTACCCCCCAGATACGCAGTATTTT. Translated, it gives CASSATSGRYPPDTQYF.

The chain is built from TRBV4-1 and TRBJ2-7; 8 bases line up with TRBD1. V trimming: 5 bases; J trimming: 5 bases; junction bases outside the gene matches: 8. The CDR3 sequence is 14 residues long. From germline, CDR1 is MGHRA and CDR2 YSYEKL. The CDR3 DNA follows: TGCGCCAGCAGCTTCCCGGACAGGGAGGACGAGCAGTACTTC. Protein sequence: CASSFPDREDEQYF.

This chain links TRBV18 with TRBJ2-2, with TRBD1 matching 8 bases. The CDR3 length is 16 residues. Germline V gene sequence: CDR1 KGHSH, CDR2 LQKENI. V lost 3 bases to trimming and J lost 4 bases; unmatched junction nucleotides: 7. The CDR3 DNA sequence: TGTGCCAGCTCACCCGGACAGGGCGGGCCCACCGGGGAGCTGTTTTTT. This encodes CASSPGQGGPTGELFF.

This clonotype showed up many times. The V call is TRBV6-1, the J call TRBJ1-6; 8 bases agree with TRBD1. Germline assignment: CDR1 MNHNS and CDR2 SASEGT. This CDR3 contains 15 residues. The ends lost 3 bases at V and 9 bases at J; junction bases unmatched: 7. CDR3 sequence: CASSDRTGQVSPLHF. CDR3 nucleotide sequence: TGTGCCAGCAGTGACAGGACAGGGCAGGTTTCACCCCTCCACTTT.

This chain links TRBV27 with TRBJ2-7; unclear D gene. Per the germline V gene, CDR1 is MNHEY and CDR2 is SMNVEV (reference sequence). The CDR3 sequence is 13 residues long. Trimming took off 3 bases at V and 9 bases at J, with 15 bases between the two ends. CDR3: CASSFRYGARQYF. As DNA, the CDR3 is TGTGCCAGCAGTTTCAGATACGGAGCCCGGCAGTACTTC.

The sample holds many counts of this clonotype. The chain carries TRBV2 and TRBJ1-4; D uncertain. Germline lookup yields CDR1 SNHLY and CDR2 FYNNEI. The CDR3 has 14 amino acids. Trimming cost V 2 bases and J 0 bases, with 4 bases left between them. CDR3 in amino acids: CASSETSTNEKLFF. CDR3 DNA: TGTGCCAGCAGTGAAACGTCAACTAATGAAAAACTGTTTTTT.

In this sample, this clonotype turned up many times. The chain carries TRBV27 and TRBJ1-5, with no clear D. Germline loops: CDR1 MNHEY, CDR2 SMNVEV (reference sequence). The CDR3 spans 17 residues. V lost 4 bases, J lost 0 bases, and 16 bases lay in between. CDR3 coding DNA: TGTGCCAGCAGTTCCACCGTGCCAGGCCCTAGCAATCAGCCCCAGCATTTT. It encodes CASSSTVPGPSNQPQHF.

The table lists this clonotype with many counts. The rearrangement links TRBV2 to TRBJ2-3; TRBD2 is a possible D gene (6 bases). This CDR3 has 13 amino acids. V was pared by 6 bases and J by 8 bases, with 15 bases between. Germline V CDR1 and CDR2: SNHLY, FYNNEI. DNA of the CDR3: TGTGCCAGCAGAAGGGAGGAGGTCGGTACGCAGTATTTT. Its protein product is CASRREEVGTQYF.

The V and J genes are TRBV18 and TRBJ1-1, with a tentative D call TRBD1 (5 bases). The ends were cut back, 2 bases at V and 4 bases at J, with 11 bases in the middle. The CDR3 totals 14 residues. Germline loops: CDR1 KGHSH, CDR2 LQKENI. CDR3 amino acids: CASSPVQGRTEAFF. The DNA for the CDR3 is TGTGCCAGCTCACCAGTCCAGGGCCGCACTGAAGCTTTCTTT. The variable domain in full, completed from reference TRBV18 and TRBJ1-1, reads NAGVMQNPRHLVRRRGQEARLRCSPMKGHSHVYWYRQLPEEGLKFMVYLQKENIIDESGMPKERFSAEFPKEGPSILRIQQVVRGDSAAYFCASSPVQGRTEAFFGQGTRLTVV.

The rearrangement joins TRBV15 to TRBJ2-7, with TRBD2 identical over 13 bases. The CDR3 consists of 16 residues. Per germline, CDR1 LNHNV and CDR2 YYDKDF (reference sequence). The junction had 6 bases not matched to a gene; V was cut back by 2 bases and J by 5 bases. The CDR3 loop reads CATSRKLAGGPHEQYF. CDR3 sequence (DNA): TGTGCCACCAGCAGAAAACTAGCGGGAGGGCCACACGAGCAGTACTTC.

As to this clonotype: This could be a read error, since a much larger clone is one nucleotide away. The chain uses TRBV20-1 and TRBJ2-7, with D perhaps being TRBD1 or TRBD2 (5 bases each). Trimming left V 2 bases short and J 2 bases short, with 13 bases between. Germline values: CDR1 DFQATT, CDR2 SNEGSKA (reference sequence). This CDR3 region has 14 residues. CDR3 bases: TGCAGTGCTAGATGGCTTAGGGACCCCTACGAGCAGTACTTC. As protein: CSARWLRDPYEQYF.

Ten or more counts support this clonotype. The rearrangement links TRBV27 to TRBJ2-3, with 8 nucleotides matching TRBD1. Germline trimming cut 2 bases from V and 4 bases from J; bases unmatched to any gene: 5. This CDR3 comprises 15 residues. Germline-derived CDR1 and CDR2 are MNHEY and SMNVEV (reference sequence). CDR3 DNA sequence: TGTGCCAGCAGTTTAGACAGGGGAGGACCAGATACGCAGTATTTT. Translating it yields CASSLDRGGPDTQYF.

This clonotype was seen repeatedly, ten times or more. V is TRBV24-1 and J is TRBJ2-3; D remains ambiguous. Trimming pared 3 bases from V and 2 bases from J, leaving 11 bases between. Germline V gene lookup returns CDR1 KGHDR and CDR2 SFDVKD. The CDR3 is made up of 15 amino acids. CDR3 loop: CATSDKVRSTDTQYF. The CDR3 DNA is TGTGCCACCAGTGATAAGGTCAGATCCACAGATACGCAGTATTTT.

In this sample, this clonotype turned up a few times. The rearrangement uses TRBV19 and TRBJ2-3, with TRBD2 matching 9 bases. The length of the CDR3 is 15 residues. After removal of 7 bases from V and 3 bases from J, the junction contained 8 bases not matched to a gene. From germline, CDR1 is LNHDA and CDR2 SQIVND (reference sequence). CDR3 in amino acids: CASTKRLADTDTQYF. For the CDR3, the DNA is TGTGCCAGTACCAAAAGACTAGCGGATACAGATACGCAGTATTTT.

This clonotype has ten or more counts. V gene TRBV6-1 combines with J gene TRBJ2-1, with TRBD2 identical over 9 bases. The CDR3 is 14 amino acids. Trimming at V came to 6 bases and at J to 5 bases, leaving 5 bases not matched to a gene. Germline-derived CDR1 and CDR2 are MNHNS and SASEGT. CDR3 in amino acids: CASRPGLAHNEQFF. In DNA form, the CDR3 reads TGTGCCAGCAGACCGGGACTAGCTCACAATGAGCAGTTCTTC.

This clonotype occurred a few times. The chain links TRBV28 to TRBJ2-1; D gene unclear. Germline V gene lookup returns CDR1 MDHEN and CDR2 SYDVKM. The CDR3 spans 15 residues. Trimming left V 1 base short and J 0 bases short, with 7 bases between. CDR3 sequence reads: CASSLLGSSYNEQFF. The CDR3 DNA is TGTGCCAGCAGTTTATTGGGTAGCTCCTACAATGAGCAGTTCTTC.

This clonotype came up a few times. J is TRBJ2-7 and V is TRBV2; 12 nucleotides match TRBD1. The J segment lost 0 bases and the V segment lost 9 bases, leaving 6 bases of the junction unmatched. This CDR3 region has 15 residues. The germline gives CDR1 SNHLY, CDR2 FYNNEI. The CDR3 DNA is TGTGCCAGGGGACAGGGGGCCGACAGCTCCTACGAGCAGTACTTC. Its protein is CARGQGADSSYEQYF.